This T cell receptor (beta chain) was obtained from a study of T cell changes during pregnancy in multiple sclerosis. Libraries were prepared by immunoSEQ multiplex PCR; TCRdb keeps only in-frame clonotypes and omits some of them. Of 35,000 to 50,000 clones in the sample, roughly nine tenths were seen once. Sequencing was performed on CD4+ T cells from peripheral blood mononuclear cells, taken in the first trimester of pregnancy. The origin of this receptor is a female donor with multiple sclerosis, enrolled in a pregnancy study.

CDR3 nucleotide sequence: TGTGCCAGCAGCTTAGGAAGCAAGCCCTACGAGCAGTACTTC. It specifies CASSLGSKPYEQYF. The chain couples TRBV13 to TRBJ2-7; D unresolved. Trimming pared 0 bases from V and 2 bases from J, leaving 8 bases between. This CDR3 has 14 residues. Germline lookup yields CDR1 PRHDT and CDR2 FYEKMQ (reference sequence). Variable domain in full (rest from reference TRBV13 and TRBJ2-7): AAGVIQSPRHLIKEKRETATLKCYPIPRHDTVYWYQQGPGQDPQFLISFYEKMQSDKGSIPDRFSAQQFSDYHSELNMSSLELGDSALYFCASSLGSKPYEQYFGPGTRLTVT.